One and the same sample provided the 21 T cell receptor beta chains below, sequenced in a study of blood T cells in healthy people across ages. Primed by a sample-barcoded 5' primer and a J-beta primer mix, a second PCR proceeded for about 7 to 11 cycles. MiXCR was run by TCRdb on the 5' RACE reads, yielding one entry per CDR3 protein. In the table there are some 880,000 distinct CDR3 sequences, about 34% of which are singletons. Material for sequencing was blood. The receptor set was obtained from a man aged 18 to 35 in good health.

This clonotype showed up just a few times. The chain combines TRBV10-3 with TRBJ2-2; 15 bases are a match to TRBD2. Trimming cost V 7 bases and J 2 bases; bases outside gene matches: 5. CDR1 ENHRY and CDR2 SYGVKD come from the germline V gene. The CDR3 extends over 17 amino acids. The CDR3 is CAITGLAGGQNTGELFF. CDR3 DNA: TGTGCCATCACTGGACTAGCGGGGGGGCAAAACACCGGGGAGCTGTTTTTT.

This rearrangement joins TRBV5-5 to TRBJ1-3, with 10 bases that match TRBD1. Trimming at V came to 5 bases and at J to 3 bases, leaving 8 bases not matched to a gene. This CDR3 is 16 amino acids long. Germline V gene sequence: CDR1 SGHKS, CDR2 YYEKEE (reference sequence). The CDR3 nucleotides are TGTGCCAGCAGAGGCTCGGGACAGGGGTTTGGAAACACCATATATTTT. Its translation: CASRGSGQGFGNTIYF.

This clonotype was detected a few times. This chain connects TRBV20-1 to TRBJ2-7; 10 bases fit TRBD2. Trimming took 0 bases from V and 2 from J; bases not matched to a gene: 10. The CDR3 consists of 17 residues. The germline CDR1 and CDR2 sequences are DFQATT and SNEGSKA (reference sequence). The CDR3 DNA follows: TGCAGTGCTAGAGATCGGGATATAGCGGGGGGCCCCTACGAGCAGTACTTC. Protein: CSARDRDIAGGPYEQYF.

This clonotype was seen just once. This chain joins TRBV25-1 and TRBJ2-7; tentative D call: TRBD2 (6 bases). CDR3 length: 14 residues. Germline V gene lookup returns CDR1 MGHDK and CDR2 SYGVNS. Trimming took 3 bases from V and 6 from J, leaving 15 bases between them. DNA of the CDR3: TGTGCCAGCAGTGATTTTATGCGGGGCTCCGAGCAGTACTTC. Amino acid sequence: CASSDFMRGSEQYF.

The J gene is TRBJ2-6, the V gene TRBV7-3, with D tentatively TRBD2 (5 bases). Germline lookup yields CDR1 SGHTA and CDR2 FQGTGA. The V end lost 1 base, the J end lost 0 bases, and 10 bases lay between the germline ends. The CDR3 has 17 amino acids. CDR3 sequence (DNA): TGTGCCAGCAGCTTAATTAGCGCCAGCTCTGGGGCCAACGTCCTGACTTTC. It translates to CASSLISASSGANVLTF.

The rearrangement uses TRBV3-1 and TRBJ2-5, with a tentative D call TRBD2 (6 bases). V lost 2 bases, J lost 3 bases, and 16 bases lay in between. CDR3 size: 16 residues. Germline CDR1 and CDR2: LGHDT and YNNKEL (reference sequence). CDR3 sequence: CASSQQLGGVKETQYF. The CDR3, as DNA: TGTGCCAGCAGCCAACAATTGGGCGGGGTGAAAGAGACCCAGTACTTC.

In this sample, this clonotype turned up once. The chain is built from TRBV4-1 and TRBJ2-1; D is undetermined. This CDR3 comprises 12 residues. From germline, CDR1 is MGHRA and CDR2 YSYEKL. Trimming stripped 1 base from V and 8 bases from J, with 6 bases between. The CDR3 sequence is CASSQGADEQFF. Written as DNA, the CDR3 is TGCGCCAGCAGCCAAGGTGCGGATGAGCAGTTCTTC.

This clonotype showed up many times. The chain employs TRBV15 and TRBJ2-7, with a possible D match to TRBD2 (7 bases). Looked up from germline, CDR1 is LNHNV and CDR2 is YYDKDF (reference sequence). The CDR3 covers 19 residues. V was shortened by 0 bases and J by 3 bases, with 24 bases between the two germline ends. The CDR3: CATSRDPPGEGEFGYEQYF. CDR3 DNA sequence: TGTGCCACCAGCAGAGATCCTCCCGGGGAGGGGGAGTTTGGCTACGAGCAGTACTTC.

In this sample, this clonotype turned up a few times. The chain combines TRBV7-9 with TRBJ1-1; D unclear. The CDR3 contains 13 residues. Trimming removed 1 base from V and 12 bases from J, with 15 bases in between. The germline gives CDR1 SEHNR, CDR2 FQNEAQ (reference sequence). CDR3 residues: CASSLGDGPVTFF. CDR3 DNA: TGTGCCAGCAGCTTAGGGGATGGACCGGTGACTTTCTTT.

The chain couples TRBV7-2 to TRBJ2-3; 8 bases agree with TRBD2. Germline V lookup: CDR1 SGHTA, CDR2 FQGNSA. J lost 5 bases, V lost 2 bases, and 9 bases had no gene match. The CDR3 has 16 amino acids. This chain's CDR3 is CASSLSPGTSVDTQYF. In nucleotides, the CDR3 is TGTGCCAGCAGCTTAAGCCCCGGGACTAGTGTAGATACGCAGTATTTT. Looking up the rest from reference TRBV7-2 and TRBJ2-3 gives the full variable domain: GAGVSQSPSNKVTEKGKDVELRCDPISGHTALYWYRQSLGQGLEFLIYFQGNSAPDKSGLPSDRFSAERTGGSVSTLTIQRTQQEDSAVYLCASSLSPGTSVDTQYFGPGTRLTVL.

This clonotype was detected once. A much bigger clone sits one base away, suggesting this may be a read error. The chain carries TRBV12-3 or TRBV12-4 and TRBJ2-5; 8 bases line up with TRBD1. The trim removed 6 bases at V and 4 bases at J, leaving 7 bases unmatched. The CDR3 covers 14 residues. The CDR3 here is CASRLQGVRETQYF. The DNA for the CDR3 is TGTGCCAGCAGGTTACAGGGGGTACGAGAGACCCAGTACTTC.

In this sample, this clonotype turned up many times. The rearrangement uses TRBV10-3 and TRBJ2-1; D is possibly TRBD2 (6 bases). From germline, CDR1 is ENHRY and CDR2 SYGVKD. This CDR3 contains 14 residues. V lost 0 bases and J 11 bases, leaving 14 bases between the germline ends. In nucleotides, the CDR3 is TGTGCCATCAGTGAGTCAATCCGCGGGGCGAAGCAGTTCTTC. This sequence encodes CAISESIRGAKQFF.

The genes are TRBV5-1 and TRBJ2-7; 9 positions match TRBD2. The CDR3 is 16 amino acids. Germline CDR1 is SGHRS and CDR2 is YFSETQ. With V trimmed by 4 bases and J by 7 bases, 15 bases remained unmatched. The DNA of the CDR3 is TGCGCCAGCAGCCTGAGGGCGGGGGGGACCTACAATGAGCAGTACTTC. Translation gives CASSLRAGGTYNEQYF.

The rearrangement links TRBV12-3 or TRBV12-4 to TRBJ2-3, with TRBD2 matching 7 bases. The ends lost 4 bases at V and 0 bases at J; junction bases unmatched: 16. This CDR3 is 19 amino acids long. The CDR3 DNA follows: TGTGCCAGCAGTTGGTATGGCGGGGGAATGGAGCATAGCACAGATACGCAGTATTTT. Its protein is CASSWYGGGMEHSTDTQYF.

This clonotype was counted a few times. J is TRBJ2-1 and V is TRBV4-1; 13 nucleotides line up with TRBD2. This CDR3 has 20 residues. V lost 6 bases to trimming and J lost 0 bases; unmatched junction nucleotides: 14. The germline CDR1 and CDR2 sequences are MGHRA and YSYEKL. The DNA of the CDR3 is TGCGCCAGCAGACCAAGTAGACTAGCGGGGGGTCCCGACTCCTACAATGAGCAGTTCTTC. Its protein product is CASRPSRLAGGPDSYNEQFF.

This clonotype was seen only a few times. The chain combines TRBV10-3 with TRBJ2-2; 7 nucleotides line up with TRBD2. CDR3 length: 17 residues. Germline assignment: CDR1 ENHRY and CDR2 SYGVKD. Germline trimming cut 1 base from V and 3 bases from J; bases unmatched to any gene: 8. CDR3 residues: CAISEFQRGPDTGELFF. CDR3 nucleotides: TGTGCCATCAGTGAGTTCCAGCGGGGTCCGGACACCGGGGAGCTGTTTTTT.

In its sample, this clonotype was seen many times. J is TRBJ2-3 and V is TRBV4-3, with D hard to call. The CDR3 runs to 15 residues. Germline loops: CDR1 LGHNA, CDR2 YSLEER. Trimming stripped 1 base from V and 2 bases from J, with 10 bases between. CDR3: CASSQVGSHTDTQYF. CDR3 coding DNA: TGCGCCAGCAGCCAAGTCGGTTCCCACACAGATACGCAGTATTTT.

This clonotype was counted at least ten times. The chain is built from TRBV20-1 and TRBJ2-1, with 9 bases matching TRBD2. This CDR3 comprises 12 residues. Germline V gene lookup returns CDR1 DFQATT and CDR2 SNEGSKA (reference sequence). The V and J ends lost 3 bases and 6 bases, in that order; junction bases with no gene match: 0. The CDR3 bases are TGCAGTGCTAGGCGGGGGGGCAATGAGCAGTTCTTC. Residues: CSARRGGNEQFF.

This clonotype occurred many times. V usage is TRBV6-5 and J usage is TRBJ2-5; D is undetermined. Trimming shortened V by 0 bases and J by 0 bases, and 8 bases separated the two germline ends. The germline CDR1 and CDR2 sequences are MNHEY and SVGAGI. This CDR3 spans 15 amino acids. CDR3 coding DNA: TGTGCCAGCAGTTACTCTCGCGCGTACCAAGAGACCCAGTACTTC. Translated, it gives CASSYSRAYQETQYF.

This clonotype was counted only a few times. CDR3 sequence: CASSQVGAGEKLFF. The CDR3 DNA follows: TGCGCCAGCAGCCAAGTAGGGGCCGGGGAAAAACTGTTTTTT. The chain recombines TRBV4-3 with TRBJ1-4; perhaps TRBD1 as D (5 bases). V lost 1 base to trimming and J lost 8 bases, with 11 bases between them. This CDR3 region has 14 residues. Germline CDR1 reads LGHNA; CDR2 reads YSLEER.

The genes are TRBV29-1 and TRBJ2-7; 9 positions match TRBD1. With V trimmed by 4 bases and J by 7 bases, 8 bases remained unmatched. Germline CDR1 reads SQVTM; CDR2 reads ANQGSEA. The CDR3 covers 13 residues. CDR3 nucleotides: TGCAGCGTTGTCGGGACAGGGACGAATGAGCAGTACTTC. Translated: CSVVGTGTNEQYF.